This T cell receptor beta chain derives from a study of blood T cell repertoires in COVID-19 (dated by TCRdb to the early 2020s). With respect to the entire study: Collaborator samples came from the United States, Italy and Spain and covered acute and convalescent phases of COVID-19. The material from the prospective study consisted of cDNA or gDNA derived from T cells, B-cell-depleted T cells, or PBMCs. Deeply sampled blood TCRbeta repertoires from subjects exposed to, actively infected with, or recovered from COVID-19 were included in the dataset. The repertoires were released in a freely available public database meant as a resource for research on the immune response to SARS-CoV-2. The samples were drawn from the first 160 participants of the ongoing ImmuneRACE study and from 950 to 1,500 subjects provided by 6 global collaborators. Sample metadata almost always included a de-identified subject ID, COVID-19 status, age in years and sex. Where available, HLA class I and class II types were taken from metadata supplied by the sample provider and were not determined by assay-based typing.

As regards this clone: The antigen it recognizes is unknown. No quality values exist for individual bases; no much larger clone is one base distant.

From V the trimming removes 9 bases and from J it removes 0 bases, while the gene matches leave 3 bases of the junction unaccounted for. Including the terminal cysteine and phenylalanine, the CDR3 comprises 14 residues. The CDR3 DNA has 42 bases and is translated from base 1. For CDR1 and CDR2, the germline V gene lists SGHRS and YFSETQ. Collaborating institutions collected whole blood in K2EDTA tubes following their own protocols. For TCRbeta analysis, collaborators shipped samples as frozen whole blood, isolated PBMCs, or DNA extracted from either of those sample types. TCRbeta CDR3 regions were amplified from genomic DNA using the immunoSEQ Assay, a bias-controlled multiplex PCR. In the source study's methods: Within the assay, amplification of reference gene primers was used to estimate how many nucleated cells each sample contained. Sequence reads were collapsed and filtered to measure the absolute abundance of every unique TCRbeta CDR3 rearrangement. For each sample, productive Simpson clonality was calculated as the square root of Simpson's diversity index over productive rearrangements. As stored in TCRdb, this immuneACCESS dataset retains in-frame rearrangements with V and J assigned. A fraction of the clones does not appear; measured against another copy, unresolved V genes explain less than half of the discrepancy, and the remainder lacks a known reason. Clone size and the V and J calls come from that table; the DNA yielded D and trimming. Here the sample has 200,000 to 250,000 clones; about four fifths occur a single time. The ten largest make up about 10% of the sample.

What the research found in general, with its limitations: Clinical and demographic metadata were provided uncurated, with the amount varying by source and participant.

The specimen was peripheral blood. This chain is built from TRBV5-1 and TRBJ2-2; a stretch of 9 junction bases matches TRBD1. The source of this sequence is an elderly woman with acute or convalescent COVID-19. This receptor carries the CDR3 CATRTGANTGELFF. The nucleotide sequence reads TGCGCCACTCGGACAGGGGCGAACACCGGGGAGCTGTTTTTT.